The 22 T cell receptor beta chains below were found in one sample sequenced in a study of early T cells in non-severe SARS-CoV-2 infection. TCRdb called the 5' RACE reads again in MiXCR, with one record for every CDR3 protein. The sample records roughly 32,000 distinct CDR3 sequences, around 5.6% being singletons. The sample comprised whole blood. These receptors were taken from an adult who was a healthcare worker with PCR-confirmed SARS-CoV-2 infection or an uninfected control (not recorded which).

This clonotype was seen at least ten times. The rearrangement joins TRBV4-3 to TRBJ1-1; unclear D gene. The CDR3 sequence is 13 residues long. CDR1 LGHNA and CDR2 YSLEER come from the germline V gene. V lost 0 bases and J 1 base, leaving 3 bases between the germline ends. CDR3 in amino acids: CASSQERNTEAFF. In nucleotides, the CDR3 is TGCGCCAGCAGCCAAGAGAGGAACACTGAAGCTTTCTTT.

As DNA, the CDR3 is TGCAGCGTGCAGATGTCAGTGACAGATACGCAGTATTTT. Protein sequence: CSVQMSVTDTQYF. The V and J genes are TRBV29-1 and TRBJ2-3, with no clear D. Trimming left V 6 bases short and J 3 bases short, with 13 bases between. The CDR3 is 13 amino acids. The germline CDR1 and CDR2 sequences are SQVTM and ANQGSEA.

This clonotype was observed many times. The V call is TRBV12-3 or TRBV12-4, the J call TRBJ2-7, with D maybe TRBD2 (5 bases). Trimming pared 5 bases from V and 3 bases from J, leaving 5 bases between. This CDR3 region has 11 residues. The CDR3 region is CASSRGYEQYF. The DNA for the CDR3 is TGTGCCAGCAGTCGGGGCTACGAGCAGTACTTC.

This clonotype was seen at least ten times. V gene TRBV6-4 combines with J gene TRBJ1-5; D not resolved. The CDR3 spans 13 residues. V lost 4 bases and J 7 bases, leaving 11 bases between the germline ends. Germline CDR1 and CDR2: MRHNA and SNTAGT. The CDR3 spells CASSGSPGQPQHF. The CDR3 DNA sequence: TGTGCCAGCAGTGGATCCCCGGGGCAGCCCCAGCATTTT.

This clonotype was recorded many times. This sequence joins TRBV12-3 or TRBV12-4 and TRBJ2-1, with 9 bases that match TRBD1. This CDR3 contains 15 residues. V dropped 3 bases and J dropped 8; count of bases not matched to a gene: 8. The CDR3 loop reads CASSLYTGGNDEQFF. As DNA, the CDR3 is TGTGCCAGCAGTTTGTATACAGGGGGCAACGATGAGCAGTTCTTC.

In this sample, this clonotype turned up many times. CDR3 amino acids: CATTGGQGPAEQYF. In DNA, the CDR3 is TGTGCCACCACCGGGGGACAGGGGCCAGCCGAGCAGTACTTC. The chain combines TRBV28 with TRBJ2-7; 10 positions agree with TRBD1. Germline V lookup: CDR1 MDHEN, CDR2 SYDVKM. V was clipped by 10 bases and J by 6 bases; unmatched bases: 12. This CDR3 has 14 amino acids.

This clonotype was found many times. The V call is TRBV5-1, the J call TRBJ2-3; TRBD1 matches at 9 bases. V gave up 2 bases and J gave up 0 bases; unmatched junction bases: 10. The CDR3 is 18 amino acids. The germline gives CDR1 SGHRS, CDR2 YFSETQ. The CDR3 region has the DNA TGCGCCAGCAGCTTAGTCCCGGGACAGGGTGGAAGCACAGATACGCAGTATTTT. The encoded protein is CASSLVPGQGGSTDTQYF.

The rearrangement joins TRBV10-3 to TRBJ2-3; 9 bases line up with TRBD1. The CDR3 totals 14 residues. V shed 6 bases, J shed 0 bases, and the junction held 1 base outside the gene matches. Looked up from germline, CDR1 is ENHRY and CDR2 is SYGVKD. In DNA, the CDR3 is TGTGCCATCAGGGGGACAGGGAGCACAGATACGCAGTATTTT. Translated, it gives CAIRGTGSTDTQYF.

This clonotype showed up many times. This chain joins TRBV7-9 and TRBJ1-4; unclear D gene. The germline V gene has CDR1 SEHNR and CDR2 FQNEAQ (reference sequence). Trimming left V 6 bases short and J 10 bases short, with 21 bases between. CDR3 length: 15 amino acids. CDR3 sequence: CASSRYRSESGKLFF. DNA for the CDR3: TGTGCCAGCAGTAGATATCGTTCAGAGAGTGGAAAACTGTTTTTT.

This clonotype was observed a handful of times. The chain uses TRBV5-5 and TRBJ2-2; D is uncertain. The length of the CDR3 is 13 residues. V dropped 5 bases and J dropped 4 bases, with 9 bases sitting between them. CDR1 and CDR2 (germline): SGHKS, YYEKEE (reference sequence). The CDR3 reads CASSVAATGELFF. Here the CDR3 DNA reads TGTGCCAGCAGTGTGGCAGCCACCGGGGAGCTGTTTTTT.

In its sample, this clonotype was seen many times. The V gene is TRBV6-5, the J gene TRBJ1-2; D may be TRBD1 (5 bases). CDR1 is MNHEY, CDR2 SVGAGI, per germline. Trimming pared 2 bases from V and 1 base from J, leaving 8 bases between. This CDR3 is 14 amino acids long. The CDR3 coding sequence is TGTGCCAGCAGTTACGGGGACGGTAACTATGGCTACACCTTC. Protein: CASSYGDGNYGYTF.

V usage is TRBV6-2 or TRBV6-3 and J usage is TRBJ1-3, with 7 nucleotides matching TRBD1. This CDR3 is built from 14 residues. CDR1 is MNHEY, CDR2 SVGEGT, per germline. V gave up 6 bases and J gave up 7 bases; unmatched junction bases: 9. The CDR3 DNA reads as TGTGCCAGCAGACCCGACAGGGAGAGGAACACCATATATTTT. This sequence encodes CASRPDRERNTIYF.

The chain joins TRBV18 to TRBJ2-5; a weak D match, TRBD1 (5 bases). The V end was cut by 2 bases, the J end by 2 bases, with 6 bases between. Per the germline V gene, CDR1 is KGHSH and CDR2 is LQKENI. This CDR3 has 13 residues. The CDR3 DNA reads TGTGCCAGCTCACCAGCAGGGCAAGAGACCCAGTACTTC. It codes for CASSPAGQETQYF.

Many counts were recorded for this clonotype. The rearrangement joins TRBV7-8 to TRBJ1-4, with 7 bases lining up with TRBD1. Germline V gene data show CDR1 as SGHVS and CDR2 as FQNEAQ. The CDR3 covers 14 residues. V shed 5 bases, J shed 8 bases, and the junction held 8 bases outside the gene matches. CDR3 nucleotide sequence: TGTGCCAGCAGCCCAGTAGGGGGCTTAGAAAAACTGTTTTTT. This translates into CASSPVGGLEKLFF.

In this sample, this clonotype turned up many times. The chain links TRBV5-4 to TRBJ2-6; no reliable D call. Germline values: CDR1 SGHNT, CDR2 YYREEE (reference sequence). This CDR3 region has 15 residues. Trimming left V 1 base short and J 0 bases short, with 5 bases between. The CDR3 here is CASSLRDSGANVLTF. CDR3 bases: TGTGCCAGCAGCTTGAGGGACTCTGGGGCCAACGTCCTGACTTTC.

The gene calls are TRBV5-1 and TRBJ2-2; the D gene is possibly TRBD2 (6 bases). V was clipped by 4 bases and J by 6 bases, with 16 bases between them. The CDR3 sequence is 15 residues long. Germline V gives CDR1 SGHRS, CDR2 YFSETQ. The CDR3 nucleotides are TGCGCCAGCAGCCGCGTAGCGGATGGAGCCGGGGAGCTGTTTTTT. Its protein is CASSRVADGAGELFF.

This clonotype was counted many times. The chain recombines TRBV7-2 with TRBJ2-5; D is uncertain. The CDR3 is made up of 13 amino acids. The V gene's germline CDR1 is SGHTA and CDR2 FQGNSA. With 2 bases removed from V and 2 bases from J, the gap between germline ends came to 6 bases. The CDR3 is CASSLLRQETQYF. The CDR3 DNA follows: TGTGCCAGCAGCTTACTGCGGCAAGAGACCCAGTACTTC.

This clonotype was seen ten or more times. The chain is built from TRBV29-1 and TRBJ2-3; a weak D match, TRBD2 (7 bases). Deletions cut 5 bases from V and 2 bases from J, with 14 bases between. Germline values: CDR1 SQVTM, CDR2 ANQGSEA. This CDR3 contains 14 residues. In DNA form, the CDR3 reads TGCAGCGTTTTCGGGGGGCCCTTCACAGATACGCAGTATTTT. Amino acid sequence: CSVFGGPFTDTQYF.

This clonotype was found a few times. The gene calls are TRBV12-3 or TRBV12-4 and TRBJ2-3; D may be TRBD1 (6 bases). Between the trimmed V and J ends, which lost 1 base and 6 bases, there was a span of 8 bases. This CDR3 region has 13 residues. The CDR3 protein is CASSLGGLDTQYF. The CDR3, as DNA: TGTGCCAGCAGTTTAGGGGGGCTGGATACGCAGTATTTT.

This clonotype came up many times. The chain links TRBV18 to TRBJ2-1; TRBD2 matches 9 bases. Trimming at V came to 0 bases and at J to 7 bases, leaving 10 bases not matched to a gene. The germline V gene encodes CDR1 KGHSH and CDR2 LQKENI. CDR3 length: 17 residues. Here the CDR3 reads CASSPPGAGGTWNEQFF. The CDR3 DNA sequence: TGTGCCAGCTCACCACCGGGAGCGGGGGGTACCTGGAATGAGCAGTTCTTC.

The sample holds many counts of this clonotype. J is TRBJ2-2 and V is TRBV12-3 or TRBV12-4; D is undetermined. This CDR3 contains 12 residues. The germline V and J ends were trimmed by 3 bases and 5 bases, with 4 bases remaining between them. CDR3 DNA: TGTGCCAGCAGTTTGAGGACCGGGGAGCTGTTTTTT. Its translation: CASSLRTGELFF.

In this sample, this clonotype turned up many times. The chain links TRBV24-1 to TRBJ1-6, with 9 bases aligning to TRBD1. Germline V gene sequence: CDR1 KGHDR, CDR2 SFDVKD. The trim removed 0 bases at V and 9 bases at J, leaving 8 bases unmatched. There are 17 residues in the CDR3. CDR3 in amino acids: CATSDLGNRDRVSPLHF. DNA for the CDR3: TGTGCCACCAGTGATTTGGGGAACCGGGACAGGGTTTCACCCCTCCACTTT.